The 5 T cell receptor beta chains below were found in one sample sequenced in a study of cytomegalovirus exposure and HLA in healthy donors. 13 Jbeta primers and 60 Vbeta primers were used for the PCR. Some clones are missing from TCRdb's copy, which holds only in-frame ones; the method was immunoSEQ multiplex PCR. Here the sample spans roughly 150,000 clones, 70% to 80% being singletons. Sample: PBMCs. The receptors come from a middle-aged man in good health and CMV-seropositive.

The rearrangement links TRBV7-9 to TRBJ1-4; no definite D call. This CDR3 spans 15 amino acids. V lost 5 bases, J lost 0 bases, and 10 bases lay in between. CDR1 is SEHNR and CDR2 is FQNEAQ in the germline V gene (reference sequence). The CDR3 bases are TGTGCCAGCAGCCGTAAGCGTGCAACTAATGAAAAACTGTTTTTT. This translates into CASSRKRATNEKLFF.

This rearrangement joins TRBV5-1 to TRBJ1-1; D gene uncertain. Germline assignment: CDR1 SGHRS and CDR2 YFSETQ. The CDR3 spans 16 residues. With 3 bases removed from V and 0 bases from J, the gap between germline ends came to 15 bases. CDR3 residues: CASSSGTRGMNTEAFF. The CDR3, as DNA: TGCGCCAGCAGCTCTGGCACGCGGGGAATGAACACTGAAGCTTTCTTT.

The rearrangement uses TRBV7-3 and TRBJ2-5; 14 bases are a match to TRBD2. The V gene end was trimmed by 1 base and the J gene end by 5 bases; junction bases not matched to a gene: 3. This CDR3 contains 16 residues. Germline assignment: CDR1 SGHTA and CDR2 FQGTGA. The CDR3 nucleotides read TGTGCCAGCAGCTTAAGGGGACTAGCGGGAGAGGAGACCCAGTACTTC. Translated: CASSLRGLAGEETQYF.

This chain joins TRBV2 and TRBJ1-5, with D possibly matching TRBD1 (5 bases). Germline CDR1 reads SNHLY; CDR2 reads FYNNEI. The CDR3 runs 14 residues. Trimming stripped 4 bases from V and 6 bases from J, with 13 bases between. The CDR3 nucleotides read TGTGCCAGCAGTGTGAATCAGGGCTTTCAGCCCCAGCATTTT. Translating it yields CASSVNQGFQPQHF.

The rearrangement uses TRBV28 and TRBJ1-2; D gene uncertain. V was clipped by 5 bases and J by 8 bases, with 18 bases between them. Per germline, CDR1 MDHEN and CDR2 SYDVKM. This CDR3 region has 14 residues. DNA for the CDR3: TGTGCCAGCAGTCAACTACAGCGGTCGGGGGGCTACACCTTC. Protein product: CASSQLQRSGGYTF.